This TCR beta chain was profiled in a study of a mutant IDH1 vaccine in newly diagnosed glioma. Whole-study context: Before enrollment, the patients had been treated with radiotherapy alone, temozolomide alone, or both together. Most of them had received both.

Time point specified: week 23, last vaccination. Doses consisted of 300 ug of mutant IDH1 20-mer peptide each, paired with topical imiquimod. About this clone itself: As yet, its antigen is unknown.

Profiling relied on immunoSEQ multiplex PCR, and the TCRdb table lists in-frame clones only, not all of them. The sample lists around 78,000 clones, roughly 85% seen once, with 2% to 2.5% in the top ten. The receptor was derived from a man aged 25 to 40 with glioma. Some clones in this sample may be carry-over from other donors' samples. Sequenced here: PBMCs, sampled from a glioma patient whose treatment included an IDH1 peptide vaccine.

For the CDR3, the DNA is TGTGCCAGCAGCTTGAAAGGGGGAGGCGAGCAGTACTTC. This encodes CASSLKGGGEQYF. This rearrangement joins TRBV5-4 to TRBJ2-7; D possibly uses TRBD1 or TRBD2 (6 bases each). V was clipped by 1 base and J by 6 bases, with 11 bases between them. From germline, CDR1 is SGHNT and CDR2 YYREEE (reference sequence). The CDR3 runs 13 residues.